This TCR beta chain stems from a study of T cells in Graves' hyperthyroidism and ophthalmopathy. Germline CDR1 and CDR2: MDHEN and SYDVKM. V was trimmed by 3 bases and J by 4 bases, leaving 12 bases between them. The CDR3 runs 14 residues. TCR beta CDR3 region amplification was performed from RNA transcripts. The primer set for the first-round RT-PCR of the TCR CDR3 was HTBI. TCRdb ran MiXCR on the multiplex PCR reads and lists one entry per CDR3 protein. Of hundreds of thousands of distinct CDR3 sequences listed, 16% are singletons. This clonotype was seen repeatedly, ten times or more. This TCR was sampled from a young woman with Graves' hyperthyroidism. This chain joins TRBV28 and TRBJ1-2, with a weak D call TRBD1 (5 bases). The sequencing sample was made of blood. The CDR3, as DNA: TGTGCCAGCAGTTTGTGGGGGACTAGCTATGGCTACACCTTC. Protein product: CASSLWGTSYGYTF.